Below are 30 T cell receptor beta chains sequenced from a single sample in a study of blood T cells in healthy people across ages. Together with a sample-barcoded 5' primer, a J-beta primer mix was included in a second PCR lasting about 6 to 11 cycles. Each CDR3 protein is one row after TCRdb ran MiXCR on the 5' RACE reads. This sample has hundreds of thousands of distinct CDR3 sequences, with approximately 25% found just once. This sample was also put to use in a study of T cells of mothers and their children.

Sequenced: blood. The receptors were gathered from a boy younger than 18 in good health.

The rearrangement uses TRBV28 and TRBJ2-7, with 7 bases identical to TRBD1. Losses at the gene ends were 6 bases for V and 3 bases for J; bases not matched to a gene: 8. The germline gives CDR1 MDHEN, CDR2 SYDVKM. The CDR3 is made up of 14 amino acids. The CDR3 sequence: CASSRDSRGYEQYF. CDR3 DNA sequence: TGTGCCAGCAGCCGGGACAGCCGGGGCTACGAGCAGTACTTC.

The chain uses TRBV7-9 and TRBJ2-5; either TRBD1 or TRBD2 may supply D (6 bases each). The CDR3 runs to 13 residues. Germline V CDR1 and CDR2: SEHNR, FQNEAQ (reference sequence). Trimming cost V 7 bases and J 4 bases, with 13 bases left between them. The CDR3 DNA reads as TGTGCCAGCACCCCAGGGGAGGCAGAGACCCAGTACTTC. This encodes CASTPGEAETQYF.

This chain joins TRBV29-1 and TRBJ1-2; the D is unclear. CDR1 and CDR2 (germline): SQVTM, ANQGSEA. V lost 4 bases to trimming and J lost 10 bases, with 13 bases between them. The CDR3 has 11 residues. In DNA, the CDR3 is TGCAGCGTTGGGGATCACGGGGACTACACCTTC. Protein product: CSVGDHGDYTF.

The chain recombines TRBV28 with TRBJ2-5; D not resolved. The J call may be mistaken, given a closer DNA end match to TRBJ2-7. The CDR3 runs to 14 residues. Germline-derived CDR1 and CDR2 are MDHEN and SYDVKM. In DNA form, the CDR3 reads TGTGCCAGCCCCACACTGGCATTTTTCTACGAGCAGTACTTC. Translated: CASPTLAFFYEQYF.

This clonotype was seen more than once but under ten times. The CDR3 protein is CASELGQGLKLFF. For the CDR3, the DNA is TGTGCCAGTGAGTTGGGACAGGGCCTAAAACTGTTTTTT. The J gene is TRBJ1-4, the V gene TRBV6-6; 9 nucleotides agree with TRBD1. The V gene's germline CDR1 is MNHNY and CDR2 SVGAGI (reference sequence). The V gene end was trimmed by 9 bases and the J gene end by 10 bases; junction bases not matched to a gene: 9. The CDR3 has 13 amino acids.

This clonotype was observed a few times. This chain links TRBV19 with TRBJ1-1; D gene uncertain. CDR1 and CDR2 (germline): LNHDA, SQIVND (reference sequence). V was cut by 5 bases and J by 0 bases, with 13 bases left in between. CDR3 length equals 15 residues. CDR3 coding DNA: TGTGCCAGTAGTCCGTCGGACCATCTGAACACTGAAGCTTTCTTT. This encodes CASSPSDHLNTEAFF.

This clonotype turned up a few times. The rearrangement links TRBV27 to TRBJ1-4; D not certain. This CDR3 has 13 residues. Germline-derived CDR1 and CDR2 are MNHEY and SMNVEV (reference sequence). V lost 8 bases and J lost 8, with 15 bases in between. The CDR3 here is CASRPGVGEKLFF. Here the CDR3 DNA reads TGTGCCAGCCGCCCTGGAGTGGGGGAAAAACTGTTTTTT. Supplemented by reference TRBV27 and TRBJ1-4, the full variable domain reads EAQVTQNPRYLITVTGKKLTVTCSQNMNHEYMSWYRQDPGLGLRQIYYSMNVEVTDKGDVPEGYKVSRKEKRNFPLILESPSPNQTSLYFCASRPGVGEKLFFGSGTQLSVL.

Only a few counts were recorded for this clonotype. The chain has TRBV6-6 and TRBJ1-2, with no clear D. Germline V CDR1 and CDR2: MNHNY, SVGAGI (reference sequence). The CDR3 totals 12 residues. Trimming took 7 bases from V and 8 from J, leaving 14 bases between them. CDR3 coding DNA: TGTGCCAGCACTCCCTACATGGGAGGCTACACCTTC. This translates into CASTPYMGGYTF.

V is TRBV6-1 and J is TRBJ1-1; D may be TRBD1 (5 bases). The germline CDR1 and CDR2 sequences are MNHNS and SASEGT. Trimming took 5 bases from V and 5 from J, leaving 21 bases between them. CDR3 size: 16 residues. CDR3 DNA: TGTGCCAGCAGTCAGGGTCTTGGAGAAGATTTGACTGAAGCTTTCTTT. Amino acid sequence: CASSQGLGEDLTEAFF.

The chain employs TRBV27 and TRBJ2-1; D uncertain. Germline V gives CDR1 MNHEY, CDR2 SMNVEV (reference sequence). The CDR3 has 15 amino acids. The V gene lost 3 bases and the J gene lost 7 bases, with 16 bases spanning the gap. The DNA for the CDR3 is TGTGCCAGCAGTTTCTATGGGTTAGACGTAAATGAGCAGTTCTTC. Its translation: CASSFYGLDVNEQFF.

The gene calls are TRBV29-1 and TRBJ2-7, with 11 bases identical to TRBD2. Germline V gene lookup returns CDR1 SQVTM and CDR2 ANQGSEA. CDR3 length: 14 residues. The ends lost 4 bases at V and 3 bases at J; junction bases unmatched: 5. In DNA, the CDR3 is TGCAGCGTTGCCTTAGCGGGGGGGAGCTACGAGCAGTACTTC. Translation gives CSVALAGGSYEQYF.

This clonotype was recorded a few times. The J gene is TRBJ2-1, the V gene TRBV20-1; 7 nucleotides align to TRBD2. Germline lookup yields CDR1 DFQATT and CDR2 SNEGSKA (reference sequence). V trimming: 5 bases; J trimming: 0 bases; junction bases outside the gene matches: 13. The CDR3 has 17 amino acids. The CDR3 reads CSAGTQGLPSSYNEQFF. DNA of the CDR3: TGCAGTGCTGGGACTCAGGGACTACCCAGCTCCTACAATGAGCAGTTCTTC.

The sample holds a few counts of this clonotype. The CDR3 region has the DNA TGTGCCATCAGTCCAACTGGGGGAGAGGACGACGAGCAGTACTTC. It yields the protein CAISPTGGEDDEQYF. The V and J genes are TRBV10-3 and TRBJ2-7; D possibly matches TRBD1 or TRBD2 (5 bases each). The CDR3 is 15 amino acids. The V end was cut by 5 bases, the J end by 5 bases, with 19 bases between. Germline CDR1 reads ENHRY; CDR2 reads SYGVKD.

The chain carries TRBV5-1 and TRBJ2-5, with 7 positions matching TRBD2. Trimming at V came to 4 bases and at J to 6 bases, leaving 15 bases not matched to a gene. The V gene's germline CDR1 is SGHRS and CDR2 YFSETQ. The CDR3 extends over 16 amino acids. The CDR3 DNA reads as TGCGCCAGCAGCCCCCAGTTTGGCGGGGGACGTCAGACCCAGTACTTC. Protein product: CASSPQFGGGRQTQYF.

The rearrangement links TRBV7-9 to TRBJ1-1; tentative D call: TRBD1 (6 bases). This CDR3 has 16 residues. The germline V gene encodes CDR1 SEHNR and CDR2 FQNEAQ (reference sequence). V lost 1 base, J lost 1 base, and 13 bases lay in between. Here the CDR3 reads CASSLGIGQKNTEAFF. Written as DNA, the CDR3 is TGTGCCAGCAGCTTAGGTATCGGACAGAAGAACACTGAAGCTTTCTTT.

The table lists this clonotype with a few counts. The genes are TRBV11-2 and TRBJ1-1, with D possibly being TRBD1 (6 bases). The CDR3 spans 13 residues. The germline V and J ends were trimmed by 5 bases and 4 bases, with 11 bases remaining between them. Per germline, CDR1 SGHAT and CDR2 FQNNGV. The CDR3 DNA reads TGTGCCAGCAGCGGAACAGGGTCCACTGAAGCTTTCTTT. Encoded protein: CASSGTGSTEAFF.

This chain joins TRBV12-3 or TRBV12-4 and TRBJ2-3; 7 bases are shared with TRBD1. CDR3 size: 15 residues. J was trimmed by 2 bases and V by 5 bases; bases with no gene match: 7. The CDR3 spells CASSPGDSPTDTQYF. Here the CDR3 DNA reads TGTGCCAGCAGTCCCGGGGACAGCCCCACAGATACGCAGTATTTT.

The chain employs TRBV28 and TRBJ2-1; 8 positions match TRBD1. Germline CDR1 and CDR2: MDHEN and SYDVKM. CDR3 size: 16 residues. V lost 2 bases to trimming and J lost 2 bases; unmatched junction nucleotides: 5. The CDR3 nucleotides are TGTGCCAGCAGTTTAAGGACAGGGAGGCCCTACAATGAGCAGTTCTTC. As protein: CASSLRTGRPYNEQFF.

The table lists this clonotype with a few counts. This chain connects TRBV7-2 to TRBJ2-5; unclear D gene. This CDR3 region has 13 residues. Germline CDR1 SGHTA, CDR2 FQGNSA. Trimming pared 6 bases from V and 5 bases from J, leaving 13 bases between. The CDR3 DNA reads as TGTGCCAGCAGTTTAAACCCCGGGGAGACCCAGTACTTC. It is translated as CASSLNPGETQYF.

This clonotype was seen a handful of times. The chain recombines TRBV20-1 with TRBJ2-3, with D perhaps assigned TRBD1 or TRBD2 (7 bases each). The V end was cut by 5 bases, the J end by 5 bases, with 20 bases between. Germline assignment: CDR1 DFQATT and CDR2 SNEGSKA (reference sequence). The CDR3 covers 15 residues. CDR3 region: CSARGSGDSVDTQYF. CDR3 DNA sequence: TGCAGTGCTCGCGGCAGCGGGGACAGTGTAGATACGCAGTATTTT.

This clonotype has only a few counts. The gene calls are TRBV3-1 and TRBJ2-5; 8 bases are a match to TRBD2. The DNA end favors TRBJ2-1, so the J call may be wrong. This CDR3 comprises 17 residues. CDR1 LGHDT and CDR2 YNNKEL come from the germline V gene (reference sequence). In DNA, the CDR3 is TGTGCCAGCAGCCCCCCGGGAGTCGGGAGGGCCTACAATGAGCAGTTCTTC. Encoded protein: CASSPPGVGRAYNEQFF.

This clonotype came up a few times. The chain combines TRBV5-6 with TRBJ2-1, with TRBD1 matching over 8 bases. V dropped 7 bases and J dropped 0; count of bases not matched to a gene: 9. The CDR3 is 16 amino acids. In germline, CDR1 is SGHDT, CDR2 YYEEEE. CDR3 nucleotide sequence: TGTGCCAGCTCGACAGGGGTCCCGAGCTCCTACAATGAGCAGTTCTTC. Its translation is CASSTGVPSSYNEQFF.

This sequence joins TRBV7-9 and TRBJ2-5, with D possibly called TRBD1 or TRBD2 (5 bases each). The J call may be faulty, since TRBJ2-1 better matches the DNA end. The CDR3 totals 12 residues. From germline, CDR1 is SEHNR and CDR2 FQNEAQ (reference sequence). In nucleotides, the CDR3 is TGTGCCAGCAGACACTTCAGGGAGGAGCAGTTCTTC. Translation: CASRHFREEQFF.

The chain carries TRBV6-5 and TRBJ2-4, with 7 bases fitting TRBD2. With V trimmed by 4 bases and J by 7 bases, 13 bases remained unmatched. The CDR3 has 16 residues. Looked up from germline, CDR1 is MNHEY and CDR2 is SVGAGI. The CDR3, as DNA: TGTGCCAGCAGTTCGGCATGGACTAGGGCGAAGAACATTCAGTACTTC. It specifies CASSSAWTRAKNIQYF.

The chain combines TRBV6-2 or TRBV6-3 with TRBJ2-7, with D hard to call. Deletions cut 4 bases from V and 3 bases from J, with 10 bases between. Looked up from germline, CDR1 is MNHEY and CDR2 is SVGEGT. The length of the CDR3 is 13 residues. CDR3 residues: CASSFDNDYEQYF. The CDR3 DNA sequence: TGTGCCAGCAGTTTTGACAACGACTACGAGCAGTACTTC.

The chain employs TRBV7-2 and TRBJ2-3; D uncertain. Looked up from germline, CDR1 is SGHTA and CDR2 is FQGNSA. The CDR3 is 15 amino acids. V was trimmed by 2 bases and J by 0 bases, leaving 9 bases between them. For the CDR3, the DNA is TGTGCCAGCAGCTTATGGACGCCGAGCACAGATACGCAGTATTTT. Its translation is CASSLWTPSTDTQYF.

The J gene is TRBJ1-2, the V gene TRBV6-1; weak D call: TRBD1 (6 bases). Trimming removed 2 bases from V and 0 bases from J, with 10 bases in between. In germline, CDR1 is MNHNS, CDR2 SASEGT. The CDR3 spans 15 residues. This CDR3 is CASSERTGPNYGYTF. CDR3 nucleotides: TGTGCCAGCAGTGAAAGAACAGGGCCTAACTATGGCTACACCTTC.

This clonotype appeared a few times. This rearrangement joins TRBV6-6 to TRBJ2-7, with TRBD1 matching over 9 bases. V lost 6 bases, J lost 6 bases, and 12 bases stayed unmatched. Looked up from germline, CDR1 is MNHNY and CDR2 is SVGAGI (reference sequence). This CDR3 region has 15 residues. DNA of the CDR3: TGTGCCAGCAGCGTCACAGGGGGCGATTTTGCCGAGCAGTACTTC. Protein product: CASSVTGGDFAEQYF.

This clonotype was counted a few times. The chain has TRBV6-1 and TRBJ2-1; D remains unclear. Per the germline V gene, CDR1 is MNHNS and CDR2 is SASEGT. The CDR3 has 16 amino acids. V was clipped by 6 bases and J by 0 bases, with 15 bases between them. The CDR3 coding sequence is TGTGCCAGCAGCCCCAGGACGTTGTCCTCCTACAATGAGCAGTTCTTC. Amino acids: CASSPRTLSSYNEQFF.

The V gene is TRBV29-1, the J gene TRBJ2-7; a possible D gene is TRBD1 (8 bases). Germline CDR1 is SQVTM and CDR2 is ANQGSEA. Deletions cut 7 bases from V and 4 bases from J, with 17 bases between. The CDR3 is 13 amino acids. The DNA of the CDR3 is TGCAGCGGCGTCACAGGGGGAGGGTACGAGCAGTACTTC. Translating it yields CSGVTGGGYEQYF.